The clone carrying this TCR beta chain has ten or more counts. Its antigen is not identified. The read falls 3 residues short of the CDR3 end, and the missing part is taken from the germline J gene. Trimming removed 3 bases from V and 2 bases from J, with 17 bases in between. Looked up from germline, CDR1 is DFQATT and CDR2 is SNEGSKA (reference sequence). The CDR3 extends over 16 amino acids. These data originate in a study of T cell clonality in common variable immunodeficiency. General observations from the study: TCRbeta clonality was increased in CVID versus healthy controls. Fewer deletions and N-nucleotide insertions were reportedly seen in common variable immunodeficiency TCR beta sequences. Links between repertoire features and CVID complications were heterogeneity-limited.

Both groups were predominantly of Caucasian heritage. Clones were sequenced by immunoSEQ multiplex PCR, and TCRdb holds only the in-frame ones, with some missing. Singletons are absent from the sample, which has 40,000 to 55,000 clones. The source is a person between 18 and 70 years old in good health. Source material: peripheral blood mononuclear cells. This sequence joins TRBV20-1 and TRBJ1-3; D is undetermined. Here the CDR3 reads CSARFLSGTTGNTIYF. The part of the CDR3 DNA that was read is TGCAGTGCTAGGTTTCTAAGCGGCACCACTGGAAACACC.